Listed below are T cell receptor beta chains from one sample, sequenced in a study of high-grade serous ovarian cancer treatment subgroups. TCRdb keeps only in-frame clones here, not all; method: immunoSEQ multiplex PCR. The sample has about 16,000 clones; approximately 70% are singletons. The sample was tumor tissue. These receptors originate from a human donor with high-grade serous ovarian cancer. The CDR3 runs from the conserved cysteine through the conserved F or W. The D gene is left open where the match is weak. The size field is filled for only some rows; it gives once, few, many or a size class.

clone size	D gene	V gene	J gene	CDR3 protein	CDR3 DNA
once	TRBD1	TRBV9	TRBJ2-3	CASSPRTGDTDTQYF	TGTGCCAGCAGCCCTCGGACAGGCGACACAGATACGCAGTATTTT
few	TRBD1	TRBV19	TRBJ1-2	CASSMGQGIGYGYTF	TGTGCCAGTAGTATGGGACAGGGGATCGGCTATGGCTACACCTTC
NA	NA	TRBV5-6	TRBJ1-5	CASSLRGSSYQPQHF	TGTGCCAGCAGCTTACGAGGGAGTTCATATCAGCCCCAGCATTTT
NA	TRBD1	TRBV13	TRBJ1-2	CASSRPGQGLTF	TGTGCCAGCAGCAGACCGGGACAGGGGCTCACCTTC
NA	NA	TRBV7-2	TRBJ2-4	CASSQQANGAKNIQYF	TGTGCCAGCAGCCAACAGGCCAACGGGGCCAAAAACATTCAGTACTTC
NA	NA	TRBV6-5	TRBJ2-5	CASSRRILETQYF	TGTGCCAGCAGTAGACGGATCCTTGAGACCCAGTACTTC
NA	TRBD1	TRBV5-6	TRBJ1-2	CASTPQGGGVYGYTF	TGTGCCAGCACCCCCCAGGGGGGAGGAGTCTATGGCTACACCTTC
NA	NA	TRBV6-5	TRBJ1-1	CASRTRTAKLTEAFF	TGTGCCAGCAGAACTAGGACAGCGAAGTTGACTGAAGCTTTCTTT
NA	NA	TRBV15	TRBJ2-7	CATSRGNQGYEQYF	TGTGCCACCAGCAGAGGCAATCAGGGATACGAGCAGTACTTC
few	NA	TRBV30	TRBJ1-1	CAWAPDSWTEAFF	TGTGCCTGGGCCCCTGACAGTTGGACTGAAGCTTTCTTT
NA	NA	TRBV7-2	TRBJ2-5	CASSLVRGGLGETQYF	TGTGCCAGCAGCTTAGTACGCGGGGGCCTGGGGGAGACCCAGTACTTC
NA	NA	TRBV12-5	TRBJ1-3	CASGSRPALEDTIYF	TGTGCTAGTGGTTCTCGACCAGCTCTGGAGGACACCATATATTTT
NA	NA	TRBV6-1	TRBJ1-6	CASSGKGTFNSPLHF	TGTGCCAGCAGTGGAAAGGGGACCTTTAATTCACCCCTCCACTTT
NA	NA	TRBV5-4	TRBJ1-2	CASSQGGGYTF	TGCGCCAGCAGCCAAGGAGGGGGCTACACCTTC
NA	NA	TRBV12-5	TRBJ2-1	CASGLEGEGLSSYNEQFF	TGTGCTAGTGGTTTGGAGGGAGAGGGGCTTAGCTCCTACAATGAGCAGTTCTTC
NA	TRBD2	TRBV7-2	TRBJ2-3	CASSLIGGADTQYF	TGTGCCAGCAGCTTAATTGGGGGGGCAGATACGCAGTATTTT
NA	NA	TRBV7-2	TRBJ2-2	CASSLAITGELFF	TGTGCCAGCAGCTTAGCGATAACCGGGGAGCTGTTTTTT
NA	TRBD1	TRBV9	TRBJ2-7	CASSSTRQGATHEQYF	TGTGCCAGCAGCTCTACCCGGCAGGGGGCTACGCACGAGCAGTACTTC
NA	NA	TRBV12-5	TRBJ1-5	CASGGTEVSNQPQHF	TGTGCTAGTGGGGGGACTGAAGTATCCAATCAGCCCCAGCATTTT
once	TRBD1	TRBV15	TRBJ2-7	CATRPNRGGSYEQYF	TGTGCCACCCGACCAAACAGGGGCGGATCCTACGAGCAGTACTTC
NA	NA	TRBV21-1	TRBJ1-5	CASSKESRGRGQPQHF	TGTGCCAGCAGCAAAGAGAGCAGGGGACGTGGGCAGCCCCAGCATTTT
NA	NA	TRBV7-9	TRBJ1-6	CASSLAYYNSPLYF	TGTGCCAGCAGCTTAGCGTACTATAATTCACCCCTCTACTTT
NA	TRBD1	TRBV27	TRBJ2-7	CASSLIQGTGEQYF	TGTGCCAGCAGTTTGATACAGGGGACGGGGGAGCAGTACTTC
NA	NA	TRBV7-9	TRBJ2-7	CASSLGLLFRDNLGEQYF	TGTGCCAGCAGCTTAGGACTACTATTCAGGGACAATCTAGGCGAGCAGTACTTC
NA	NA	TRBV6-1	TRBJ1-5	CASSDFGAYSNQPQHF	TGTGCCAGCAGTGATTTTGGGGCCTATAGCAATCAGCCCCAGCATTTT
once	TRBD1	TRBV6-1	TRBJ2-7	CASSEAGTGSYEQYF	TGTGCCAGCAGTGAAGCTGGGACAGGGTCCTACGAGCAGTACTTC
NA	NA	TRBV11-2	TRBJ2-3	CASSLRRQAESTDTQYF	TGTGCCAGCAGCTTACGACGACAGGCAGAGAGCACCGATACGCAGTATTTT
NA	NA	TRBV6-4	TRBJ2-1	CASSEGNRLGEQFF	TGTGCCAGCAGTGAGGGAAATCGGCTCGGTGAGCAGTTCTTC
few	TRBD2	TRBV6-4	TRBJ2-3	CASSETGGSTDTQYF	TGTGCCAGCAGTGAGACGGGGGGGAGCACAGATACGCAGTATTTT
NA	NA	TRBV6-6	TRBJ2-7	CASSYSPGVSYEQYF	TGTGCCAGCAGTTACTCGCCAGGGGTTAGCTACGAGCAGTACTTC
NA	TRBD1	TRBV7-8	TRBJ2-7	CASSYAQGAGEQYF	TGTGCCAGCAGCTACGCACAGGGGGCGGGGGAGCAGTACTTC
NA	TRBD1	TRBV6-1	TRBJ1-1	CASSEGQGHTEAFF	TGTGCCAGCAGTGAAGGACAGGGGCACACTGAAGCTTTCTTT
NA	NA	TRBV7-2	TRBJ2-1	CASRGAGNEQFF	TGTGCCAGCAGGGGGGCGGGGAATGAGCAGTTCTTC
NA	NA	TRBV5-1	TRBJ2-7	CASSLGVGAEQYF	TGCGCCAGCAGCTTGGGGGTAGGGGCCGAGCAGTACTTC
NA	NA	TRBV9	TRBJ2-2	CASSVGGVAGELFF	TGTGCCAGCAGCGTGGGCGGGGTGGCCGGGGAGCTGTTTTTT
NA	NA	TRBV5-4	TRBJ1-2	CASSLGADRGYTF	TGTGCCAGCAGCTTGGGTGCAGACCGTGGCTACACCTTC
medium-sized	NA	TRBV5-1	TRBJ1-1	CASSLAPGGNTEAFF	TGCGCCAGCAGCTTGGCCCCCGGGGGGAACACTGAAGCTTTCTTT
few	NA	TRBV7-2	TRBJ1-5	CASSFSRGVYQPQHF	TGTGCCAGCAGTTTTAGCAGGGGCGTATATCAGCCCCAGCATTTT
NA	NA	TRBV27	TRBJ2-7	CASRTSTGYLYEQYF	TGTGCCAGCAGGACCTCGACAGGTTACCTCTACGAGCAGTACTTC
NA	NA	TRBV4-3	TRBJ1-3	CASSQGTASGNTIYF	TGCGCCAGCAGCCAAGGGACAGCCTCTGGAAACACCATATATTTT
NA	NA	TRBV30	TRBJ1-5	CAWSVYGSGNQPQHF	TGTGCCTGGAGTGTATACGGGAGCGGCAATCAGCCCCAGCATTTT
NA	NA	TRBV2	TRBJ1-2	CARWGDGYGYTF	TGTGCCAGATGGGGGGACGGTTATGGCTACACCTTC
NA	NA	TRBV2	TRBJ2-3	CASSEAQGFGDTQYF	TGTGCCAGCAGTGAAGCGCAGGGCTTCGGAGATACGCAGTATTTT
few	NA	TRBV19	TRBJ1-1	CASMREANTEAFF	TGTGCCAGTATGAGAGAGGCGAACACTGAAGCTTTCTTT
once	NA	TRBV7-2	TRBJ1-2	CASSFAHGGAGYTF	TGTGCCAGCAGCTTCGCTCATGGGGGGGCGGGCTACACCTTC
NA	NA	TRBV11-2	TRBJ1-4	CASSAIFNPNEKLFF	TGTGCCAGCAGCGCTATATTTAATCCCAATGAAAAACTGTTTTTT
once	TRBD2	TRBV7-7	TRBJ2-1	CASSSGTNNEQFF	TGTGCCAGCAGTTCCGGGACTAACAATGAGCAGTTCTTC
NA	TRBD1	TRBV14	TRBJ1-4	CASSQDQGTGAEKLFF	TGTGCCAGCAGCCAAGATCAGGGGACAGGGGCTGAAAAACTGTTTTTT
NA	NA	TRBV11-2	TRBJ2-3	CASSLVRNRIDTQYF	TGTGCCAGCAGCTTAGTGCGCAATCGTATAGATACGCAGTATTTT
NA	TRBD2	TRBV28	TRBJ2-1	CASRPWRGGRDEQFF	TGTGCCAGCAGGCCCTGGCGGGGGGGCCGGGATGAGCAGTTCTTC
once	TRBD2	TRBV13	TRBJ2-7	CASTQTAPMGGGTYEQYF	TGTGCCAGCACCCAGACAGCTCCAATGGGCGGGGGGACCTACGAGCAGTACTTC